The T cell receptor (beta chain) described here comes from a study of T cells in Graves' hyperthyroidism and ophthalmopathy. RNA transcripts gave rise to amplified TCR beta CDR3 regions. First-round RT-PCR with HTBI primers amplified the TCR CDR3 region. MiXCR, run by TCRdb on the multiplex PCR reads, gives a single entry per CDR3 protein. The data contain a few hundred thousand distinct CDR3 sequences, 15% to 20% of them singletons. Disease lasting under 3 months, a NOSPECS grade of at least 4, and a Clinical Activity Score of at least 3 were features of the ophthalmopathy patients. Sequencing input: blood. The receptor's source is a woman younger than 45 with Graves' ophthalmopathy.

The CDR3 nucleotides read TGTGCCAGCAGGTCTCACGCTGAAGCTTTCTTT. Amino acid sequence: CASRSHAEAFF. The gene calls are TRBV28 and TRBJ1-1; D uncertain. This CDR3 contains 11 residues. The germline V and J ends were trimmed by 6 bases and 6 bases, with 8 bases remaining between them. Germline V gene sequence: CDR1 MDHEN, CDR2 SYDVKM.